A selection of T cell receptor beta chains follows, all from one sample in a study of vaccination and CD4 T cells after COVID-19. MiXCR, run by TCRdb on the PCR reads, gives a single entry per CDR3 protein. The data show about 3,600 distinct CDR3 sequences, roughly 17% seen once. For these receptors, no antigen is known. The source material was CD4+ T cells from blood, cultured in vitro. The receptors were gathered from a human donor who had recovered from COVID-19. Each CDR3 is given with its conserved first and last residue. Each record gives: CDR3 protein, CDR3 DNA, J gene, V gene, clone size, D gene. D genes are given only for firm matches. A clone size is listed for some rows: how often the clone was seen (once, few, many), or a class if it is expanded.

cdr3_aa: CASSLVQGAETQYF
cdr3_nt: TGTGCCAGCAGCTTAGTGCAGGGGGCCGAGACCCAGTACTTC
j_call: TRBJ2-5
v_call: TRBV7-9
clone_size: .
d_call: TRBD1

cdr3_aa: CASSLALDRYQPQHF
cdr3_nt: TGTGCCAGCAGCTTAGCCTTGGACAGATATCAGCCCCAGCATTTT
j_call: TRBJ1-5
v_call: TRBV7-8
clone_size: .
d_call: .

cdr3_aa: CASRPLGGGRTDTQYF
cdr3_nt: TGCGCCAGCAGGCCCCTCGGCGGGGGGCGCACAGATACGCAGTATTTT
j_call: TRBJ2-3
v_call: TRBV5-1
clone_size: .
d_call: TRBD2

cdr3_aa: CARSLREAVKPMNTEAFF
cdr3_nt: TGTGCCAGAAGCCTTCGGGAAGCAGTAAAACCCATGAACACTGAAGCTTTCTTT
j_call: TRBJ1-1
v_call: TRBV5-3
clone_size: few
d_call: .

cdr3_aa: CAWSERYEQYF
cdr3_nt: TGTGCCTGGAGTGAACGCTACGAGCAGTACTTC
j_call: TRBJ2-7
v_call: TRBV30
clone_size: .
d_call: .

cdr3_aa: CATSTLDQGPMYNEQFF
cdr3_nt: TGTGCCACCAGCACTCTCGACCAGGGACCGATGTACAATGAGCAGTTCTTC
j_call: TRBJ2-1
v_call: TRBV15
clone_size: few
d_call: .

cdr3_aa: CASTKGEKAFF
cdr3_nt: TGTGCCAGCACGAAAGGGGAAAAAGCTTTCTTT
j_call: TRBJ1-1
v_call: TRBV6-1
clone_size: medium-sized
d_call: .

cdr3_aa: CATSRGSLGEQFF
cdr3_nt: TGTGCCACCAGCAGAGGTTCTCTGGGGGAGCAGTTCTTC
j_call: TRBJ2-1
v_call: TRBV15
clone_size: few
d_call: .

cdr3_aa: CVSSLGDGDTQYF
cdr3_nt: TGTGTCAGCAGCTTGGGGGATGGAGATACGCAGTATTTT
j_call: TRBJ2-3
v_call: TRBV5-4
clone_size: .
d_call: .

cdr3_aa: CASSFGGPEQYF
cdr3_nt: TGCGCCAGCAGCTTTGGGGGTCCCGAGCAGTACTTC
j_call: TRBJ2-7
v_call: TRBV5-1
clone_size: few
d_call: .

cdr3_aa: CASSHPAFSLSYEQYF
cdr3_nt: TGCGCCAGCAGTCACCCGGCGTTCTCCCTATCCTACGAGCAGTACTTC
j_call: TRBJ2-7
v_call: TRBV23-1
clone_size: few
d_call: .

cdr3_aa: CASNLGVEKLFF
cdr3_nt: TGTGCCAGCAACCTGGGGGTCGAAAAACTGTTTTTT
j_call: TRBJ1-4
v_call: TRBV6-1
clone_size: medium-sized
d_call: .

cdr3_aa: CASSEQGFEAEAFF
cdr3_nt: TGTGCCAGCAGTGAACAGGGGTTCGAGGCTGAAGCTTTCTTT
j_call: TRBJ1-1
v_call: TRBV2
clone_size: medium-sized
d_call: .

cdr3_aa: CASSLDRGRNEKLFF
cdr3_nt: TGTGCCAGCAGCTTAGACAGGGGGCGTAATGAAAAACTGTTTTTT
j_call: TRBJ1-4
v_call: TRBV7-9
clone_size: .
d_call: TRBD1

cdr3_aa: CASSRGGGGLGDTQYF
cdr3_nt: TGTGCCAGCAGTAGAGGGGGCGGGGGGCTTGGCGATACGCAGTATTTT
j_call: TRBJ2-3
v_call: TRBV6-1
clone_size: .
d_call: .

cdr3_aa: CASSRDVRMGQPQHF
cdr3_nt: TGTGCCAGCAGTCGGGACGTTAGGATGGGACAGCCCCAGCATTTT
j_call: TRBJ1-5
v_call: TRBV2
clone_size: .
d_call: .

cdr3_aa: CSATDVGGGSQPQHF
cdr3_nt: TGCAGTGCTACTGACGTCGGGGGTGGGAGTCAGCCCCAGCATTTT
j_call: TRBJ1-5
v_call: TRBV20-1
clone_size: medium-sized
d_call: .

cdr3_aa: CASSSNPAHPTQYF
cdr3_nt: TGTGCTAGCAGCTCTAACCCAGCCCACCCTACGCAGTATTTT
j_call: TRBJ2-3
v_call: TRBV7-7
clone_size: medium-sized
d_call: .

cdr3_aa: CASSQRAGANVLTF
cdr3_nt: TGTGCCAGCAGCCAAAGGGCTGGGGCCAACGTCCTGACTTTC
j_call: TRBJ2-6
v_call: TRBV3-1
clone_size: .
d_call: .

cdr3_aa: CASSLVLDRDDEQYF
cdr3_nt: TGTGCCAGCAGCCTGGTTCTGGACAGGGACGACGAGCAGTACTTC
j_call: TRBJ2-7
v_call: TRBV12-3/TRBV12-4
clone_size: .
d_call: TRBD1

cdr3_aa: CASSFSLAGGPTNEQFF
cdr3_nt: TGTGCCAGCAGTTTTTCCTTAGCGGGGGGCCCCACGAATGAGCAGTTCTTC
j_call: TRBJ2-1
v_call: TRBV6-5
clone_size: few
d_call: TRBD2

cdr3_aa: CASSLTFNEKLFF
cdr3_nt: TGTGCTAGCAGCTTGACCTTTAATGAGAAACTGTTTTTT
j_call: TRBJ1-4
v_call: TRBV7-7
clone_size: .
d_call: .

cdr3_aa: CASSRPRGEAFF
cdr3_nt: TGTGCCAGCAGCCGGCCGCGGGGTGAAGCTTTCTTT
j_call: TRBJ1-1
v_call: TRBV6-1
clone_size: .
d_call: .

cdr3_aa: CASSEHDTEAFF
cdr3_nt: TGTGCCAGCTCGGAACACGACACTGAAGCTTTCTTT
j_call: TRBJ1-1
v_call: TRBV5-4
clone_size: few
d_call: .

cdr3_aa: CSARTGPDTQYF
cdr3_nt: TGCAGTGCTAGGACAGGGCCAGATACGCAGTATTTT
j_call: TRBJ2-3
v_call: TRBV20-1
clone_size: medium-sized
d_call: TRBD1

cdr3_aa: CSADSGRGEKLFF
cdr3_nt: TGCAGTGCTGATTCGGGGCGGGGTGAAAAACTGTTTTTT
j_call: TRBJ1-4
v_call: TRBV20-1
clone_size: few
d_call: .

cdr3_aa: CASSELGITEAFF
cdr3_nt: TGTGCCAGCAGTGAATTAGGGATAACTGAAGCTTTCTTT
j_call: TRBJ1-1
v_call: TRBV6-1
clone_size: large
d_call: .

cdr3_aa: CASSIQQGNYGYTF
cdr3_nt: TGTGCCAGTAGTATCCAGCAGGGAAACTATGGCTACACCTTC
j_call: TRBJ1-2
v_call: TRBV19
clone_size: medium-sized
d_call: .

cdr3_aa: CASSERTLANTGELFF
cdr3_nt: TGTGCCAGCAGCGAGCGGACACTGGCGAACACCGGGGAGCTGTTTTTT
j_call: TRBJ2-2
v_call: TRBV11-2
clone_size: few
d_call: .

cdr3_aa: CASSLGTDTLNTEAFF
cdr3_nt: TGCGCCAGCAGCTTGGGAACGGACACTTTGAACACTGAAGCTTTCTTT
j_call: TRBJ1-1
v_call: TRBV4-1
clone_size: .
d_call: .

cdr3_aa: CASSSDSYGYTF
cdr3_nt: TGTGCCAGCAGCTCGGACAGCTATGGCTACACCTTC
j_call: TRBJ1-2
v_call: TRBV7-9
clone_size: few
d_call: .

cdr3_aa: CASSPAGGAGELFF
cdr3_nt: TGTGCCAGCAGCCCAGCTGGGGGAGCCGGGGAGCTGTTTTTT
j_call: TRBJ2-2
v_call: TRBV3-1
clone_size: .
d_call: .

cdr3_aa: CASGEGNTIYF
cdr3_nt: TGTGCCAGCGGGGAGGGAAACACCATATATTTT
j_call: TRBJ1-3
v_call: TRBV28
clone_size: large
d_call: .

cdr3_aa: CATRLAGGLYEQYF
cdr3_nt: TGTGCCACCAGACTAGCGGGGGGCTTATACGAGCAGTACTTC
j_call: TRBJ2-7
v_call: TRBV6-2/TRBV6-3
clone_size: .
d_call: TRBD2

cdr3_aa: CASSLRGGGAGEQYF
cdr3_nt: TGTGCCAGCAGCTTAAGAGGAGGGGGGGCCGGCGAGCAGTACTTC
j_call: TRBJ2-7
v_call: TRBV11-2
clone_size: .
d_call: .

cdr3_aa: CASSFEVGGRETQYF
cdr3_nt: TGTGCCAGCAGCTTTGAGGTCGGGGGGAGAGAGACCCAGTACTTC
j_call: TRBJ2-5
v_call: TRBV5-5
clone_size: .
d_call: TRBD2